One sample yielded the 12 T cell receptor beta chains listed below, sequenced in a study of blood T cell repertoires in COVID-19. Repertoires were generated with immunoSEQ multiplex PCR, while TCRdb's copy carries only in-frame clones and drops some. Of about 180,000 clones detected, about 81% appear once; the ten largest clones hold 12%. The sequenced sample was peripheral blood. These receptors all come from a woman of 80 years or more with COVID-19, enrolled during active disease.

This clone appeared a single time. The V call is TRBV28, the J call TRBJ1-2, with 11 bases that match TRBD1. Unmatched junction bases numbered 7, after V lost 6 bases and J lost 4 bases. Germline CDR1 is MDHEN and CDR2 is SYDVKM. This CDR3 has 15 amino acids. The CDR3 DNA follows: TGTGCCAGCAGATCGGGACAGGGGGTGATCTATGGCTACACCTTC. Protein: CASRSGQGVIYGYTF.

CDR3 in DNA: TGTGCCATCAGTGTCGGGTCGCAGGGGAGCTCCTACGAGCAGTACTTC. This encodes CAISVGSQGSSYEQYF. The chain carries TRBV10-3 and TRBJ2-7; the D gene is possibly TRBD1 (6 bases). The CDR3 has 16 residues. CDR1 and CDR2 from the germline V gene are ENHRY and SYGVKD. Trimming left V 4 bases short and J 0 bases short, with 16 bases between.

The V call is TRBV6-5, the J call TRBJ1-6; no definite D call. The V gene lost 0 bases and the J gene lost 7 bases, with 10 bases spanning the gap. From germline, CDR1 is MNHEY and CDR2 SVGAGI. The CDR3 loop spans 15 amino acids. The CDR3 nucleotides are TGTGCCAGCAGTTACTCGGGCGCCCAAAATTCACCCCTCCACTTT. It encodes CASSYSGAQNSPLHF.

The chain recombines TRBV6-5 with TRBJ2-7; 10 bases map to TRBD1. The ends lost 5 bases at V and 3 bases at J; junction bases unmatched: 7. CDR3 size: 15 residues. Germline V gives CDR1 MNHEY, CDR2 SVGAGI. This CDR3 is CASSPNWDRGYEQYF. In DNA form, the CDR3 reads TGTGCCAGCAGTCCCAATTGGGACAGGGGCTACGAGCAGTACTTC.

This clone was counted a single time. The chain is built from TRBV6-5 and TRBJ1-1; D not certain. Trimming pared 6 bases from V and 0 bases from J, leaving 8 bases between. CDR1 and CDR2 from the germline V gene are MNHEY and SVGAGI. The CDR3 contains 13 residues. The CDR3 nucleotides read TGTGCCAGCAGGGTGACACTGAACACTGAAGCTTTCTTT. This gives the protein CASRVTLNTEAFF.

The V gene is TRBV11-3, the J gene TRBJ2-7; TRBD1 matches at 8 bases. Germline V gene sequence: CDR1 SGHNT, CDR2 YENEEA. Trimming cost V 7 bases and J 5 bases; bases outside gene matches: 7. The CDR3 contains 13 residues. The CDR3 nucleotides read TGTGCCAGCACCCCGAGGGACAGGCACGAGCAGTACTTC. It yields the protein CASTPRDRHEQYF.

This clone was found a few times. Germline and junction disagree at one end, which may indicate a read error. The chain has TRBV28 and TRBJ2-7; TRBD2 agrees at 8 bases. This CDR3 is built from 11 residues. Germline V gene data show CDR1 as MDHEN and CDR2 as SYDVKM. The CDR3 protein is CASSSGLAWNF. The CDR3 region has the DNA TGTGCCAGCAGTTCAGGACTAGCTTGGAACTTC. The entire variable domain, with the rest obtained from reference TRBV28 and TRBJ2-7, is as follows: DVKVTQSSRYLVKRTGEKVFLECVQDMDHENMFWYRQDPGLGLRLIYFSYDVKMKEKGDIPEGYSVSREKKERFSLILESASTNQTSMYLCASSSGLAWNFGPGTRLTVT.

The chain employs TRBV6-5 and TRBJ2-1; D remains ambiguous. Germline CDR1 is MNHEY and CDR2 is SVGAGI. The V and J ends lost 2 bases and 1 base respectively, with 9 bases between them. The CDR3 is made up of 15 amino acids. Here the CDR3 DNA reads TGTGCCAGCAGTTACGGCGGTACTTCCTACAATGAGCAGTTCTTC. Protein sequence: CASSYGGTSYNEQFF.

This clone was seen a single time. This rearrangement joins TRBV7-2 to TRBJ1-6; TRBD1 is a possible D gene (5 bases). The length of the CDR3 is 13 residues. V lost 4 bases and J lost 12, with 13 bases in between. CDR1 is SGHTA, CDR2 FQGNSA, per germline. The CDR3 spells CASSSRQSLPLHF. CDR3 in DNA: TGTGCCAGCAGCTCCAGACAGAGTTTACCCCTCCACTTT.

This sequence joins TRBV19 and TRBJ2-7; 8 bases are a match to TRBD2. The CDR3 contains 14 residues. In germline, CDR1 is LNHDA, CDR2 SQIVND (reference sequence). The V gene end was trimmed by 4 bases and the J gene end by 2 bases; junction bases not matched to a gene: 4. CDR3 nucleotide sequence: TGTGCCAGTAGTAGCGGACTAGCCGCCTACGAGCAGTACTTC. Translated: CASSSGLAAYEQYF.

The chain combines TRBV27 with TRBJ2-3, with a weak D call TRBD2 (5 bases). The germline V and J ends were trimmed by 3 bases and 0 bases, with 16 bases remaining between them. CDR1 and CDR2 from the germline V gene are MNHEY and SMNVEV (reference sequence). The CDR3 has 17 amino acids. The CDR3 reads CASSFLGGAASTDTQYF. The CDR3 coding sequence is TGTGCCAGCAGTTTCCTCGGTGGAGCGGCTAGCACAGATACGCAGTATTTT.

The V call is TRBV10-3, the J call TRBJ2-7; 7 positions match TRBD1. The germline gives CDR1 ENHRY, CDR2 SYGVKD. The J segment lost 0 bases and the V segment lost 4 bases, leaving 6 bases of the junction unmatched. CDR3 length equals 15 residues. CDR3 DNA sequence: TGTGCCATCAGTGGGATCAGGGGGAGCTCCTACGAGCAGTACTTC. It specifies CAISGIRGSSYEQYF.